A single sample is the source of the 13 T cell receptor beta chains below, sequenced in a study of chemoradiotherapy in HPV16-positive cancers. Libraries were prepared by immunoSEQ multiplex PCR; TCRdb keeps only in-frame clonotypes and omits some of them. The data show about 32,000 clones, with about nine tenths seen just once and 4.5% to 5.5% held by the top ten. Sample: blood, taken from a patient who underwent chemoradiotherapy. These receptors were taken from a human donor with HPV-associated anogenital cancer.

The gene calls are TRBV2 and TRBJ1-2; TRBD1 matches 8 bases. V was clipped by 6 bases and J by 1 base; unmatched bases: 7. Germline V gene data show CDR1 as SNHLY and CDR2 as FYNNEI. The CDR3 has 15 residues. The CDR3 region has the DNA TGTGCCAGCAGACTGGACAGGGCTTATAACTATGGCTACACCTTC. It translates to CASRLDRAYNYGYTF.

CDR3 sequence reads: CASSPTSFVLNTEAFF. The CDR3 DNA follows: TGTGCCAGCAGCCCAACTTCTTTTGTTTTGAACACTGAAGCTTTCTTT. The chain recombines TRBV13 with TRBJ1-1; unclear D gene. The CDR3 extends over 16 amino acids. Germline V lookup: CDR1 PRHDT, CDR2 FYEKMQ (reference sequence). Trimming shortened V by 5 bases and J by 0 bases, and 16 bases separated the two germline ends.

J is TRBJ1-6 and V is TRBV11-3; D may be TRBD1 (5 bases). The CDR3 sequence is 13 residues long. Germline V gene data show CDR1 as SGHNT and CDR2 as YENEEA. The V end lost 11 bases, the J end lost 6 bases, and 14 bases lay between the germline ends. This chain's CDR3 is CASQKGPNSPLHF. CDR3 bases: TGTGCCTCCCAGAAGGGGCCTAATTCACCCCTCCACTTT.

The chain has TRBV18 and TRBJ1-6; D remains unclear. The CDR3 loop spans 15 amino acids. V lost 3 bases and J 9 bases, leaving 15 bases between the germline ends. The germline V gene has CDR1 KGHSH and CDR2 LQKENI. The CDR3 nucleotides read TGTGCCAGCTCACCTTCCGTGGAAAACAGTTCACCCCTCCACTTT. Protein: CASSPSVENSSPLHF.

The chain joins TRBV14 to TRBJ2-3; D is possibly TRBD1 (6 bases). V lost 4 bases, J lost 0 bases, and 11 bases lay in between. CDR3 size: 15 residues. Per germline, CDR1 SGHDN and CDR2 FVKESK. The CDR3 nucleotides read TGTGCCAGCAGCCGGACAGTACCTAGCACAGATACGCAGTATTTT. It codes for CASSRTVPSTDTQYF.

CDR3 sequence reads: CASSLARSGQETQYF. The CDR3 nucleotides are TGTGCCAGCAGCTTGGCCCGATCAGGTCAAGAGACCCAGTACTTC. The V and J genes are TRBV5-6 and TRBJ2-5; D gene uncertain. V lost 0 bases, J lost 2 bases, and 11 bases lay in between. Germline V gene lookup returns CDR1 SGHDT and CDR2 YYEEEE. The CDR3 sequence is 15 residues long.

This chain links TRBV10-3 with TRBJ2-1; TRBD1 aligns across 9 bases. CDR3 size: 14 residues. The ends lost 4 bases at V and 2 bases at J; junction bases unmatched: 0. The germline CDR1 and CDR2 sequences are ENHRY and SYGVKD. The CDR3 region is CAISGTGAYNEQFF. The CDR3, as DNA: TGTGCCATCAGTGGGACAGGGGCCTACAATGAGCAGTTCTTC.

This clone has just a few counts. In DNA, the CDR3 is TGTGCCAGCAGCTTAAATACAGGCTACGCTAACTATGGCTACACCTTC. It codes for CASSLNTGYANYGYTF. The chain joins TRBV7-6 to TRBJ1-2, with a possible D match to TRBD1 (5 bases). Germline CDR1 is SGHVS and CDR2 is FNYEAQ. There are 16 residues in the CDR3. Trimming cost V 2 bases and J 0 bases, with 13 bases left between them.

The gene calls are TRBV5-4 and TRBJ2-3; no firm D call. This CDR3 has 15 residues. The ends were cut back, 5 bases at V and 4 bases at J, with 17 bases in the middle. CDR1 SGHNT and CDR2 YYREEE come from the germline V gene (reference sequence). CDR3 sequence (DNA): TGTGCCAGCAGATGGGTCGGCAGTAGAGCAGATACGCAGTATTTT. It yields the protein CASRWVGSRADTQYF.

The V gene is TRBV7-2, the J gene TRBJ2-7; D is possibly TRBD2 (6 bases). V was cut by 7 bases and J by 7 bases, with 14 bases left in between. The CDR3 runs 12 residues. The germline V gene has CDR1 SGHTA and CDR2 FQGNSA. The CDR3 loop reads CASTRTSWEQYF. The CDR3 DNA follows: TGTGCCAGCACCCGTACTAGCTGGGAGCAGTACTTC.

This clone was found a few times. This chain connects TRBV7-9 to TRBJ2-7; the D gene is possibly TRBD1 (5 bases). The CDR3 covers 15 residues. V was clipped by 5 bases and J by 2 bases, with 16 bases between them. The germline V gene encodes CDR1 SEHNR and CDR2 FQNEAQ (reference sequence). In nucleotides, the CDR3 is TGTGCCAGCAGCCAAGGTCCAGGGCGAACCTACGAGCAGTACTTC. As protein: CASSQGPGRTYEQYF.

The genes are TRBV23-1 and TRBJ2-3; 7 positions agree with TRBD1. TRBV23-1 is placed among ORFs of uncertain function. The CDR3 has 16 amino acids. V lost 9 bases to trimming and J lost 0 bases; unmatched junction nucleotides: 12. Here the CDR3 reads CARPRWTGCSTDTQYF. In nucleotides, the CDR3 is TGCGCCAGACCCCGTTGGACAGGATGTAGCACAGATACGCAGTATTTT.

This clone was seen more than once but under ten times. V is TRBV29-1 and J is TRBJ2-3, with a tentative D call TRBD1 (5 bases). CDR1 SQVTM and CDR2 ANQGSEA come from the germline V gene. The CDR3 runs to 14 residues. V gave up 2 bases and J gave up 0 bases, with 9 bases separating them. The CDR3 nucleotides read TGCAGCGTTGAAAGGGGTGACAGCACAGATACGCAGTATTTT. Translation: CSVERGDSTDTQYF.